This TCR beta chain appears in the sequencing data of a study of blood T cell repertoires in COVID-19. Study overall: Samples representing acute and convalescent COVID-19 were sourced from the United States, Italy and Spain. Sources were T cells, B-cell-depleted T cells, or PBMCs; the material itself was cDNA or gDNA.

The CDR3 sequence is 18 residues long. The germline V gene encodes CDR1 KGHDR and CDR2 SFDVKD. Trimming at V came to 0 bases and at J to 7 bases, leaving 10 bases not matched to a gene. Authors' processing steps: Amplification of reference gene primers provided the estimated nucleated cell counts. Clones were sequenced by immunoSEQ multiplex PCR, and TCRdb holds only the in-frame ones, with some missing. The V and J calls and the clone size are those of that table, but D and trimming were determined from the DNA. The top ten hold roughly 0.8% of the sample, which has 250,000 to 300,000 clones, 88% seen once.

The sequenced sample was peripheral blood. This sequence originates from a woman aged 30 to 39 with acute or convalescent COVID-19. The J gene is TRBJ2-1, the V gene TRBV24-1; TRBD1 agrees at 11 bases. In DNA form, the CDR3 reads TGTGCCACCAGTGATTTGGTCAAAGGACAGGGGGCAGGTAATGAGCAGTTCTTC. Amino acid sequence: CATSDLVKGQGAGNEQFF.